This TCR beta chain emerged from a study of blood T cell repertoires in COVID-19. Overall study: The analysed material was cDNA or gDNA that came from T cells, B-cell-depleted T cells, or PBMCs.

Sequencing used immunoSEQ multiplex PCR; TCRdb keeps in-frame clones, though not all of them. The data hold fewer than 150,000 clones, with around 85% observed a single time. The germline V and J ends were trimmed by 2 bases and 6 bases, with 10 bases remaining between them. From germline, CDR1 is KGHSH and CDR2 LQKENI. The CDR3 spans 13 residues. This receptor was identified in a human donor in a cohort sampled during active COVID-19. The chain recombines TRBV18 with TRBJ1-2, with a tentative D call TRBD1 (5 bases). The sequenced sample was peripheral blood. Here the CDR3 DNA reads TGTGCCAGCTCACCAAAACAGGCTCATGGCTACACCTTC. Translated: CASSPKQAHGYTF.